The 23 T cell receptor beta chains in this list originate from one sample, sequenced in a study of control samples from healthy donors and cancer patients. The repertoire was sequenced with immunoSEQ multiplex PCR; TCRdb's copy has only in-frame clones and lacks some. Of 120,000 or so clones listed, more than 70% are singletons. The sequenced material came from blood. These receptors were taken from a man aged 50 to 59 in good health.

This clone appeared a few times. The chain is built from TRBV18 and TRBJ2-5; TRBD1 aligns across 7 bases. This CDR3 is 14 amino acids long. The germline V gene encodes CDR1 KGHSH and CDR2 LQKENI. V lost 3 bases, J lost 1 base, and 2 bases stayed unmatched. The CDR3 here is CASSPRDSQETQYF. The CDR3 DNA reads TGTGCCAGCTCACCCCGGGACAGCCAAGAGACCCAGTACTTC.

This chain connects TRBV5-1 to TRBJ2-1; 8 nucleotides line up with TRBD1. CDR1 and CDR2 (germline): SGHRS, YFSETQ. The CDR3 spans 15 residues. Trimming at V came to 4 bases and at J to 2 bases, leaving 5 bases not matched to a gene. The CDR3 protein is CASSPGTGPYNEQFF. Here the CDR3 DNA reads TGCGCCAGCAGCCCCGGGACAGGTCCCTACAATGAGCAGTTCTTC.

The chain employs TRBV11-3 and TRBJ1-1; possibly TRBD1 for D (5 bases). CDR1 and CDR2 (germline): SGHNT, YENEEA. Trimming cost V 8 bases and J 10 bases, with 23 bases left between them. The CDR3 has 14 residues. For the CDR3, the DNA is TGTGCCAGCCCTTCCGGGACGGCCGTCCATGGAGCTTTCTTT. This codes for CASPSGTAVHGAFF. Full variable domain (rest looked up from reference TRBV11-3 and TRBJ1-1): EAGVVQSPRYKIIEKKQPVAFWCNPISGHNTLYWYLQNLGQGPELLIRYENEEAVDDSQLPKDRFSAERLKGVDSTLKIQPAELGDSAVYLCASPSGTAVHGAFFGQGTRLTVV.

J is TRBJ2-5 and V is TRBV23-1; D is perhaps TRBD1 (6 bases). TRBV23-1 is filed as an ORF, its function uncertain. V was pared by 0 bases and J by 1 base, with 15 bases between. The CDR3 runs to 17 residues. CDR3 nucleotides: TGCGCCAGCAGTCAATCCCTTGAGGGACAAATCCAAGAGACCCAGTACTTC. Its protein product is CASSQSLEGQIQETQYF.

The table lists this clone with a few counts. V is TRBV2 and J is TRBJ1-5; D not certain. V was cut by 6 bases and J by 5 bases, with 17 bases left in between. This CDR3 has 15 residues. Germline V CDR1 and CDR2: SNHLY, FYNNEI. This CDR3 is CASRRDGRKDQPQHF. CDR3 nucleotides: TGTGCCAGCAGGCGAGACGGGCGGAAAGATCAGCCCCAGCATTTT. The full variable domain, completed using reference TRBV2 and TRBJ1-5, is EPEVTQTPSHQVTQMGQEVILRCVPISNHLYFYWYRQILGQKVEFLVSFYNNEISEKSEIFDDQFSVERPDGSNFTLKIRSTKLEDSAMYFCASRRDGRKDQPQHFGDGTRLSIL.

This clone was observed once. V usage is TRBV5-5 and J usage is TRBJ2-2, with a weak D call TRBD2 (6 bases). This CDR3 has 14 amino acids. Looked up from germline, CDR1 is SGHKS and CDR2 is YYEKEE (reference sequence). Trimming shortened V by 7 bases and J by 3 bases, and 13 bases separated the two germline ends. The CDR3 bases are TGTGCCAGCGTGGGAGGATCGCACACCGGGGAGCTGTTTTTT. Protein sequence: CASVGGSHTGELFF.

V gene TRBV7-2 combines with J gene TRBJ2-7, with D perhaps TRBD1 (6 bases). The V gene lost 7 bases and the J gene lost 2 bases, with 15 bases spanning the gap. This CDR3 region has 14 residues. The germline V gene encodes CDR1 SGHTA and CDR2 FQGNSA. Written as DNA, the CDR3 is TGTGCCAGCACCCGATCCGGGACAACCTACGAGCAGTACTTC. This gives the protein CASTRSGTTYEQYF.

This chain links TRBV18 with TRBJ2-7; D assignment may be TRBD1 or TRBD2 (6 bases each). Trimming took off 0 bases at V and 7 bases at J, with 10 bases between the two ends. Germline loops: CDR1 KGHSH, CDR2 LQKENI. The CDR3 is 13 residues long. This CDR3 reads CASSPPGAGEQYF. In DNA form, the CDR3 reads TGTGCCAGCTCACCACCGGGGGCGGGGGAGCAGTACTTC.

The chain employs TRBV18 and TRBJ1-2; weak D call: TRBD1 (5 bases). Trimming removed 4 bases at V and 1 base at J, with 7 bases between. CDR1 is KGHSH and CDR2 is LQKENI in the germline V gene. The CDR3 runs to 13 residues. The CDR3 spells CASSLDSNYGYTF. The CDR3 DNA sequence: TGTGCCAGCTCACTTGACAGTAACTATGGCTACACCTTC.

The chain links TRBV5-1 to TRBJ2-5; no firm D call. V was cut by 2 bases and J by 1 base, with 6 bases left in between. CDR1 is SGHRS, CDR2 YFSETQ, per germline. CDR3 length: 13 amino acids. The CDR3 DNA reads TGCGCCAGCAGCTTTGGGGTCCAAGAGACCCAGTACTTC. Amino acid sequence: CASSFGVQETQYF.

The chain uses TRBV4-1 and TRBJ2-4, with D possibly TRBD1 on 6 matching bases. The V and J ends lost 0 bases and 0 bases respectively, with 24 bases between them. CDR3 size: 21 residues. Germline values: CDR1 MGHRA, CDR2 YSYEKL. CDR3 protein: CASSQERFPLDRPVAKNIQYF. The CDR3 nucleotides read TGCGCCAGCAGCCAAGAAAGATTCCCTCTTGACAGGCCCGTAGCCAAAAACATTCAGTACTTC.

This clone was seen just once. V and J are TRBV6-1 and TRBJ2-5; tentatively, D is TRBD2 (6 bases). V shed 3 bases and J shed 5 bases, with 13 bases lying between them. This CDR3 comprises 14 residues. Germline CDR1 and CDR2: MNHNS and SASEGT. CDR3 in amino acids: CASSDRGLLETQYF. The CDR3 DNA reads as TGTGCCAGCAGTGATCGTGGACTACTGGAGACCCAGTACTTC.

The rearrangement uses TRBV27 and TRBJ1-6, with D hard to call. The germline V and J ends were trimmed by 2 bases and 8 bases, with 4 bases remaining between them. Germline V gives CDR1 MNHEY, CDR2 SMNVEV (reference sequence). The CDR3 has 12 amino acids. CDR3 sequence: CASSLVDSPLHF. CDR3 in DNA: TGTGCCAGCAGTTTAGTAGATTCACCCCTCCACTTT.

This rearrangement joins TRBV21-1 to TRBJ2-7; the DNA was not compared with TRBD1, the D call given in the table. TRBV21-1 is described as a pseudogene. The CDR3 consists of 14 residues. DNA of the CDR3: TGTGCCAGCAGCAACGACAGGGCCGGCTACGAGCAGTACTTC. This translates into CASSNDRAGYEQYF.

This chain's CDR3 is CASSLAIGKYEQYF. The CDR3 DNA is TGTGCCAGCAGCTTAGCGATAGGGAAGTACGAGCAGTACTTC. The rearrangement uses TRBV7-2 and TRBJ2-7; D is undetermined. Trimming left V 0 bases short and J 4 bases short, with 10 bases between. CDR3 length: 14 amino acids. Germline CDR1 SGHTA, CDR2 FQGNSA.

In this sample, this clone turned up once. The V call is TRBV6-5, the J call TRBJ1-1; possibly TRBD1 for D (5 bases). Trimming took 6 bases from V and 5 from J, leaving 16 bases between them. CDR3 length: 14 residues. CDR1 and CDR2 from the germline V gene are MNHEY and SVGAGI. The CDR3 DNA is TGTGCCAGCAGCAACAGGTTCAGTAGGACTGAAGCTTTCTTT. As protein: CASSNRFSRTEAFF.

The V and J genes are TRBV6-5 and TRBJ2-1; 7 bases fit TRBD1. The CDR3 length is 14 residues. V shed 3 bases, J shed 5 bases, and the junction held 4 bases outside the gene matches. Germline V gives CDR1 MNHEY, CDR2 SVGAGI. CDR3 nucleotides: TGTGCCAGCAGTTATAGGGGGCCAGACAATGAGCAGTTCTTC. It specifies CASSYRGPDNEQFF.

The chain joins TRBV6-6 to TRBJ2-7, with D tentatively TRBD2 (6 bases). V was trimmed by 11 bases and J by 3 bases, leaving 23 bases between them. Germline values: CDR1 MNHNY, CDR2 SVGAGI (reference sequence). This CDR3 region has 15 residues. CDR3 in DNA: TGTGCCTGTTCACCGCCCGGGACTCTTGTCTACGAGCAGTACTTC. Protein: CACSPPGTLVYEQYF.

The chain has TRBV2 and TRBJ1-2; no reliable D call. Germline CDR1 SNHLY, CDR2 FYNNEI. The CDR3 has 14 amino acids. Trimming pared 4 bases from V and 8 bases from J, leaving 17 bases between. The chain's CDR3 is CASSALWDSGGYTF. The CDR3 bases are TGTGCCAGCAGTGCGCTATGGGATTCGGGCGGCTACACCTTC. The variable domain in full, completed from reference TRBV2 and TRBJ1-2, reads EPEVTQTPSHQVTQMGQEVILRCVPISNHLYFYWYRQILGQKVEFLVSFYNNEISEKSEIFDDQFSVERPDGSNFTLKIRSTKLEDSAMYFCASSALWDSGGYTFGSGTRLTVV.

The CDR3 protein is CASSLDRTNYGYTF. The CDR3 nucleotides are TGTGCCAGCAGTCTTGACAGAACTAACTATGGCTACACCTTC. V gene TRBV6-2 or TRBV6-3 combines with J gene TRBJ1-2, with D possibly matching TRBD1 (5 bases). Germline V gives CDR1 MNHEY, CDR2 SVGEGT. The CDR3 is 14 residues long. V was cut by 5 bases and J by 0 bases, with 10 bases left in between.

The CDR3 reads CASSPTGAFNYGYTF. The CDR3 bases are TGTGCCAGTAGCCCGACAGGGGCTTTTAACTATGGCTACACCTTC. The genes are TRBV19 and TRBJ1-2; 8 bases map to TRBD1. Germline-derived CDR1 and CDR2 are LNHDA and SQIVND (reference sequence). This CDR3 has 15 amino acids. V trimming: 6 bases; J trimming: 1 base; junction bases outside the gene matches: 7. The entire variable domain, with the rest obtained from reference TRBV19 and TRBJ1-2, is as follows: DGGITQSPKYLFRKEGQNVTLSCEQNLNHDAMYWYRQDPGQGLRLIYYSQIVNDFQKGDIAEGYSVSREKKESFPLTVTSAQKNPTAFYLCASSPTGAFNYGYTFGSGTRLTVV.

The chain has TRBV19 and TRBJ2-5, with D possibly called TRBD1 or TRBD2 (5 bases each). The CDR3 totals 14 residues. Per the germline V gene, CDR1 is LNHDA and CDR2 is SQIVND (reference sequence). V dropped 5 bases and J dropped 3 bases, with 13 bases sitting between them. The CDR3 region has the DNA TGTGCCAGTAGTTACCGGGACGGGGAAGAGACCCAGTACTTC. Its translation is CASSYRDGEETQYF.

This clone was observed once. V is TRBV6-5 and J is TRBJ1-2; maybe TRBD1 (6 bases). Trimming took off 6 bases at V and 2 bases at J, with 13 bases between the two ends. CDR1 and CDR2 from the germline V gene are MNHEY and SVGAGI. The CDR3 contains 14 residues. CDR3 sequence: CASSGTGNNYGYTF. CDR3 bases: TGTGCCAGCAGCGGAACAGGGAACAACTATGGCTACACCTTC.